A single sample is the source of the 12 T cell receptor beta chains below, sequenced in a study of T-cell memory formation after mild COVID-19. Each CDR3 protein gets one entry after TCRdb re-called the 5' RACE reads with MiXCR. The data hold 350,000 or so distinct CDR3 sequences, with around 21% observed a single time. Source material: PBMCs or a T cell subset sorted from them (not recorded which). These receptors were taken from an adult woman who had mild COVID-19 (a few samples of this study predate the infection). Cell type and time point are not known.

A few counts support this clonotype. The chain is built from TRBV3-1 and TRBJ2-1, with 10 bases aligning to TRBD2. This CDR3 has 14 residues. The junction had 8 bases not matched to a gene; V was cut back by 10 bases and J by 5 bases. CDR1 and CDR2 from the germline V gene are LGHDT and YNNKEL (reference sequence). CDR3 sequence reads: CATHSSGGHNEQFF. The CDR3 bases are TGTGCCACCCATTCTAGCGGGGGACACAATGAGCAGTTCTTC.

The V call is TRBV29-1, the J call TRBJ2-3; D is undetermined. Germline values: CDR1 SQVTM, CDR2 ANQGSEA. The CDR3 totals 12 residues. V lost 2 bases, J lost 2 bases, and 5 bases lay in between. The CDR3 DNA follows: TGCAGCGTTGAAACCGACACAGATACGCAGTATTTT. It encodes CSVETDTDTQYF.

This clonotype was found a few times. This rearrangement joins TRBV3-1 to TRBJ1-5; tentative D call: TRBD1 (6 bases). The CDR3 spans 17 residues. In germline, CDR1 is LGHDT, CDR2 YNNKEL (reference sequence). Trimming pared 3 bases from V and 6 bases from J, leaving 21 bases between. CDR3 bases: TGTGCCAGCAGCCACCGGACTACAGGGAGGATGGGTCAGCCCCAGCATTTT. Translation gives CASSHRTTGRMGQPQHF.

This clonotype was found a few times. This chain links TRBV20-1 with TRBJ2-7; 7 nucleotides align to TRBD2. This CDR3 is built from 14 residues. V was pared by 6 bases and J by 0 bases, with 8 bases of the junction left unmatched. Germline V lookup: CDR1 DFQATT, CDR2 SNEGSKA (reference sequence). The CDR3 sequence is CSAVSGWSSYEQYF. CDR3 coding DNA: TGCAGTGCCGTTAGCGGGTGGAGCTCCTACGAGCAGTACTTC.

The CDR3 bases are TGTGCCAGCAGTTACAACCAGGCGGGACACCAGAATCAGCCCCAGCATTTT. Translating it yields CASSYNQAGHQNQPQHF. The genes are TRBV6-2 or TRBV6-3 and TRBJ1-5, with D maybe TRBD1 (6 bases). The CDR3 contains 17 residues. The V and J ends lost 2 bases and 4 bases respectively, with 18 bases between them. Germline V gene data show CDR1 as MNHEY and CDR2 as SVGEGT.

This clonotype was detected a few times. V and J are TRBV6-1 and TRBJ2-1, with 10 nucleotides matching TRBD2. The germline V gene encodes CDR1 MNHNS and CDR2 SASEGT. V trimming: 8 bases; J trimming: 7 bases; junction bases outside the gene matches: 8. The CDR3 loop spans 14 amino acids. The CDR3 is CASAGAGGRNEQFF. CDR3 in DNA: TGTGCCAGCGCGGGAGCGGGGGGGAGGAATGAGCAGTTCTTC.

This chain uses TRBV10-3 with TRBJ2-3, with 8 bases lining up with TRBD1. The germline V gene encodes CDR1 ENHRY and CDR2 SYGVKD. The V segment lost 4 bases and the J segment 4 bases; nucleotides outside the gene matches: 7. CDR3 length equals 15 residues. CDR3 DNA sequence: TGTGCCATCAGTGGAGACAGGGGTGTTGCAGATACGCAGTATTTT. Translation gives CAISGDRGVADTQYF.

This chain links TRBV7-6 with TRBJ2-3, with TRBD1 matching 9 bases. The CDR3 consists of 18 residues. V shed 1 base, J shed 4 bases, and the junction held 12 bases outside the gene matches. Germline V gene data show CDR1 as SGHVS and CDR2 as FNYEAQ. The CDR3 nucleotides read TGTGCCAGCAGCTTAGTGCTACCGGGACAGGGCCTCCCAGATACGCAGTATTTT. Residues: CASSLVLPGQGLPDTQYF.

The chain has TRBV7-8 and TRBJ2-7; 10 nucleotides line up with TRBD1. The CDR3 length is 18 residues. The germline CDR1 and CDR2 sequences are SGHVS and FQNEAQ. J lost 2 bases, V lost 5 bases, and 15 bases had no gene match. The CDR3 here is CASSNHRDRGELAYEQYF. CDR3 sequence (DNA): TGTGCCAGCAGCAACCATCGGGACAGGGGAGAACTCGCCTACGAGCAGTACTTC.

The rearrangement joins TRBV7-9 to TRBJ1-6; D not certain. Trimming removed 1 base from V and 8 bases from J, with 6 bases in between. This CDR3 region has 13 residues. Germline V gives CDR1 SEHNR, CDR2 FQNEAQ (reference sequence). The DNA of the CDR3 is TGTGCCAGCAGCTTAGACAACTATTCACCCCTCCACTTT. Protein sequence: CASSLDNYSPLHF.

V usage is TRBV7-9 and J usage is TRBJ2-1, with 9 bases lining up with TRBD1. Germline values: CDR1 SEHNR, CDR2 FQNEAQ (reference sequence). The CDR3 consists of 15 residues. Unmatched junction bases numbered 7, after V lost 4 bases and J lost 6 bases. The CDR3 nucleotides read TGTGCCAGCAGCTACACGGGACAGGGTGGCAATGAGCAGTTCTTC. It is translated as CASSYTGQGGNEQFF.

CDR3 DNA: TGTGCCAGCAGTCTTGGGGAGTCCCGCGAGCAGTACTTC. Its protein is CASSLGESREQYF. V and J are TRBV12-3 or TRBV12-4 and TRBJ2-7, with a weak D call TRBD2 (5 bases). This CDR3 has 13 residues. V lost 5 bases and J 6 bases, leaving 14 bases between the germline ends.